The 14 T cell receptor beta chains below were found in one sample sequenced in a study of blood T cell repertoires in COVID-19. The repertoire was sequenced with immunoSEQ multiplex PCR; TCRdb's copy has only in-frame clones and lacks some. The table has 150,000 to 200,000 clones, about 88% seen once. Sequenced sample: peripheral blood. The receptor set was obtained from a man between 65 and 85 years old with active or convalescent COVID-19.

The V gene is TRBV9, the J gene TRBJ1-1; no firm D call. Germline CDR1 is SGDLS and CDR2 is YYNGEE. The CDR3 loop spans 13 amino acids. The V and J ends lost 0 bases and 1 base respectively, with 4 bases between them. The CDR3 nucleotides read TGTGCCAGCAGCGTAGCGGGGAACACTGAAGCTTTCTTT. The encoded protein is CASSVAGNTEAFF. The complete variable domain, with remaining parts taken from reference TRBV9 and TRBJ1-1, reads DSGVTQTPKHLITATGQRVTLRCSPRSGDLSVYWYQQSLDQGLQFLIQYYNGEERAKGNILERFSAQQFPDLHSELNLSSLELGDSALYFCASSVAGNTEAFFGQGTRLTVV.

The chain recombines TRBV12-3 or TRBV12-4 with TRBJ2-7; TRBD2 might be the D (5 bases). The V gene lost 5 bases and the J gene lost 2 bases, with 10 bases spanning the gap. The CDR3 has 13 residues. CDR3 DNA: TGTGCCAGCAGTCTCACTAGGGCCTACGAGCAGTACTTC. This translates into CASSLTRAYEQYF.

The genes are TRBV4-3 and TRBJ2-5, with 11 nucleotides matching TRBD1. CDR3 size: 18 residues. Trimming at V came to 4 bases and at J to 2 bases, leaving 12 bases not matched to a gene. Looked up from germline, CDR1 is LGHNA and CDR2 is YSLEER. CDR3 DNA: TGCGCCAGCAGCCCTTCCGGGACAGGGGGTGGTAGGCAAGAGACCCAGTACTTC. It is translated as CASSPSGTGGGRQETQYF.

Here the CDR3 DNA reads TGTGCCAGCAGTAGCGACAGGGGTGGGCGGGAGACCCAGTACTTC. Residues: CASSSDRGGRETQYF. This chain links TRBV6-2 or TRBV6-3 with TRBJ2-5; TRBD1 matches at 8 bases. The germline CDR1 and CDR2 sequences are MNHEY and SVGEGT. The CDR3 is 15 residues long. V gave up 5 bases and J gave up 5 bases; unmatched junction bases: 10.

Here the CDR3 reads CASSLNRGYEQYF. CDR3 nucleotide sequence: TGCGCCAGCAGCTTAAACAGGGGCTACGAGCAGTACTTC. The chain combines TRBV5-1 with TRBJ2-7, with TRBD1 matching over 7 bases. J lost 3 bases, V lost 2 bases, and 2 bases had no gene match. CDR3 length equals 13 residues. Germline CDR1 reads SGHRS; CDR2 reads YFSETQ.

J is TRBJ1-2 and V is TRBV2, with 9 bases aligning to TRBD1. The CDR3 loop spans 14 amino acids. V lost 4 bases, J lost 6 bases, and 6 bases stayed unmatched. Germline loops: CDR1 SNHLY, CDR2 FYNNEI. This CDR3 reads CASSALRTGDGYTF. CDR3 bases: TGTGCCAGCAGTGCTCTTCGGACAGGGGATGGCTACACCTTC.

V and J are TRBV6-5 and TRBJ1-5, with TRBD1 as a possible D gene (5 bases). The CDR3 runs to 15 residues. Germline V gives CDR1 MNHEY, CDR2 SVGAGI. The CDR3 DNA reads TGTGCGGGGCCGAGGGAGGGGCATAGCAATCAGCCCCAGCATTTT. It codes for CAGPREGHSNQPQHF.

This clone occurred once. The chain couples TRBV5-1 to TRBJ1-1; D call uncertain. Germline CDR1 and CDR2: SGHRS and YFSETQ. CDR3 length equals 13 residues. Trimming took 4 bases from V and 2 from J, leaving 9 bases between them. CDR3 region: CASSPNSNTEAFF. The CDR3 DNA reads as TGCGCCAGCAGCCCCAATTCAAACACTGAAGCTTTCTTT.

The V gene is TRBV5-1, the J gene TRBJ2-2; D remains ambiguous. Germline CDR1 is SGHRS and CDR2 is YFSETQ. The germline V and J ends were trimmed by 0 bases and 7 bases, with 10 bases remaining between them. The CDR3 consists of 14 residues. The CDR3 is CASSLARVDGELFF. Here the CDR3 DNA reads TGCGCCAGCAGCTTGGCTCGGGTAGACGGGGAGCTGTTTTTT. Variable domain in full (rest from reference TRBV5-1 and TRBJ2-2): KAGVTQTPRYLIKTRGQQVTLSCSPISGHRSVSWYQQTPGQGLQFLFEYFSETQRNKGNFPGRFSGRQFSNSRSEMNVSTLELGDSALYLCASSLARVDGELFFGEGSRLTVL.

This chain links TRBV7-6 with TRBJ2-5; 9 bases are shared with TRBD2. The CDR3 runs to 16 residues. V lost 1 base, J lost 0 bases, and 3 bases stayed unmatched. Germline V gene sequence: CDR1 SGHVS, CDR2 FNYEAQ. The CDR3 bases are TGTGCCAGCAGCTTAGTTACTAGCGGGTACCAAGAGACCCAGTACTTC. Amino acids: CASSLVTSGYQETQYF.

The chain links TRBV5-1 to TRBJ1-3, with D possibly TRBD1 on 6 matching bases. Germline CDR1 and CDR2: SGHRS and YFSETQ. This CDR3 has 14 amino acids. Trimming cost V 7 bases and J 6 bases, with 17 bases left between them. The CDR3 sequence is CASSTTGMENTIYF. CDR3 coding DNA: TGCGCCAGCTCCACCACAGGGATGGAAAACACCATATATTTT.

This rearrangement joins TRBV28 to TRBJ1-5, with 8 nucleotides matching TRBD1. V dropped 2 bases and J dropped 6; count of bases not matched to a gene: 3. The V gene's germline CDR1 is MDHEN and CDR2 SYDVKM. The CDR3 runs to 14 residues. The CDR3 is CASSLNRGGQPQHF. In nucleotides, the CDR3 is TGTGCCAGCAGTTTAAACAGGGGGGGTCAGCCCCAGCATTTT.

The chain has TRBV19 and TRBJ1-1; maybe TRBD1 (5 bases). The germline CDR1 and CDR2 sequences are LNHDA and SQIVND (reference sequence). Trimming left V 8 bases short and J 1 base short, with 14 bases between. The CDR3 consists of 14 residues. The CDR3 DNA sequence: TGTGCCAGTGATTCCAGGGTCGAGAACACTGAAGCTTTCTTT. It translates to CASDSRVENTEAFF.

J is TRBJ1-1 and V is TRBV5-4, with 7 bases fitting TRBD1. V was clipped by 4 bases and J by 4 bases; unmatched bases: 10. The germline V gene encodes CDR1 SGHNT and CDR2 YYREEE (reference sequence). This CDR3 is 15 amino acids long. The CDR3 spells CASSPPRQGVTEAFF. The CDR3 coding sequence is TGTGCCAGCAGCCCGCCTAGACAGGGTGTCACTGAAGCTTTCTTT. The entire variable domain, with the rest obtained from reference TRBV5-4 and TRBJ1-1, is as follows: ETGVTQSPTHLIKTRGQQVTLRCSSQSGHNTVSWYQQALGQGPQFIFQYYREEENGRGNFPPRFSGLQFPNYSSELNVNALELDDSALYLCASSPPRQGVTEAFFGQGTRLTVV.